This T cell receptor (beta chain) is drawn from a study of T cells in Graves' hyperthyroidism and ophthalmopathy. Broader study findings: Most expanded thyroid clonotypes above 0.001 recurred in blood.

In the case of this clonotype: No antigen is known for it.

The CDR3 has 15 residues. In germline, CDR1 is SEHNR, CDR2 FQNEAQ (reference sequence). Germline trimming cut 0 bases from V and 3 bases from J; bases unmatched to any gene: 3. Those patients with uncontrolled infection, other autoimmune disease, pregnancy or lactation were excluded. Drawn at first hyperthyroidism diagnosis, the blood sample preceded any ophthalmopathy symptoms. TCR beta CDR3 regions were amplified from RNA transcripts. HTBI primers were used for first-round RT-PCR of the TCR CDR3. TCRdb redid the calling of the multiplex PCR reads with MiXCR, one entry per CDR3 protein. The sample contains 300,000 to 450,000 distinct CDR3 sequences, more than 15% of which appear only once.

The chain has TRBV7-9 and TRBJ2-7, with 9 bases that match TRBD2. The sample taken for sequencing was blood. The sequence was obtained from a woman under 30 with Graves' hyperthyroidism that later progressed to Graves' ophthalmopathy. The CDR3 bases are TGTGCCAGCAGCTTAGCGGGACTAGCCGACTACGAGCAGTACTTC. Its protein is CASSLAGLADYEQYF.